This entry lists 5 T cell receptor beta chains sequenced from one sample in a study of T cell responses to AZD1222 COVID-19 vaccine. Clones were sequenced by immunoSEQ multiplex PCR, and TCRdb holds only the in-frame ones, with some missing. The sample holds some 150,000 clones, roughly nine tenths seen once. The source material was peripheral blood, sampled 28 days after the second AZD1222 dose. Receptor source: an adult who received the AZD1222 COVID-19 vaccine.

This chain connects TRBV2 to TRBJ2-7; the D is unclear. Per the germline V gene, CDR1 is SNHLY and CDR2 is FYNNEI. The CDR3 has 12 amino acids. The V and J ends lost 6 bases and 7 bases respectively, with 13 bases between them. CDR3 in amino acids: CASRWKYLEQYF. In DNA, the CDR3 is TGTGCCAGCAGGTGGAAATATCTAGAGCAGTACTTC.

J is TRBJ2-1 and V is TRBV7-6, with 7 bases aligning to TRBD1. CDR3 length equals 13 residues. CDR1 is SGHVS, CDR2 FNYEAQ, per germline. V shed 4 bases and J 6 bases; nucleotides not matched to a gene: 3. The CDR3: CASSSTGVNEQFF. The CDR3 DNA reads TGTGCCAGCAGCTCCACAGGGGTCAATGAGCAGTTCTTC.

This rearrangement joins TRBV2 to TRBJ2-5, with 14 bases fitting TRBD2. Per germline, CDR1 SNHLY and CDR2 FYNNEI. V was clipped by 6 bases and J by 4 bases; unmatched bases: 7. The CDR3 runs to 16 residues. Written as DNA, the CDR3 is TGTGCCAGCAGGGGGACTAGCGGGAGTGGGGGAGAGACCCAGTACTTC. Translated: CASRGTSGSGGETQYF. The whole variable domain, filled in from reference TRBV2 and TRBJ2-5, reads EPEVTQTPSHQVTQMGQEVILRCVPISNHLYFYWYRQILGQKVEFLVSFYNNEISEKSEIFDDQFSVERPDGSNFTLKIRSTKLEDSAMYFCASRGTSGSGGETQYFGPGTRLLVL.

The rearrangement uses TRBV6-5 and TRBJ1-2, with a possible D match to TRBD1 (5 bases). V gave up 5 bases and J gave up 4 bases, with 14 bases separating them. This CDR3 region has 14 residues. In germline, CDR1 is MNHEY, CDR2 SVGAGI. This CDR3 reads CASSLKGRAYGYTF. The CDR3 coding sequence is TGTGCCAGCAGTCTAAAGGGGAGAGCCTATGGCTACACCTTC.

The genes are TRBV19 and TRBJ1-4; no clear D gene. The CDR3 length is 15 residues. The V end lost 3 bases, the J end lost 0 bases, and 8 bases lay between the germline ends. The germline V gene has CDR1 LNHDA and CDR2 SQIVND (reference sequence). CDR3 sequence (DNA): TGTGCCAGTAGTATTAGGCGACCAACTAATGAAAAACTGTTTTTT. It encodes CASSIRRPTNEKLFF.